This TCR beta chain derives from a study of OX40 agonist ivuxolimab in advanced cancers. Germline V gene data show CDR1 as SGHRS and CDR2 as YFSETQ. The CDR3 spans 16 residues. V lost 1 base to trimming and J lost 0 bases, with 13 bases between them. Method: immunoSEQ multiplex PCR; TCRdb's copy keeps in-frame clones and lacks some. The sample consists of 75,000 to 90,000 clones, about 85% of them appearing once. This sample comprised CD4+ or CD8+ T cells sorted from blood, obtained in a trial of the OX40 agonist ivuxolimab. This sequence originates from an adult with an advanced solid tumor such as melanoma, head and neck, liver or kidney cancer. The chain combines TRBV5-1 with TRBJ1-1; unclear D gene. CDR3 amino acids: CASSLSRPELNTEAFF. The DNA for the CDR3 is TGCGCCAGCAGCTTGTCCCGTCCGGAGCTGAACACTGAAGCTTTCTTT. Full variable domain (outside the CDR3, taken from reference TRBV5-1 and TRBJ1-1): KAGVTQTPRYLIKTRGQQVTLSCSPISGHRSVSWYQQTPGQGLQFLFEYFSETQRNKGNFPGRFSGRQFSNSRSEMNVSTLELGDSALYLCASSLSRPELNTEAFFGQGTRLTVV.